This paragraph reports one T cell receptor (beta chain). This sample is part of a study of T-cell memory formation after mild COVID-19. Germline V gives CDR1 SQVTM, CDR2 ANQGSEA. V lost 3 bases and J lost 3, with 8 bases in between. The CDR3 extends over 12 amino acids. In TCRdb, the 5' RACE reads were re-called with MiXCR into one record per CDR3 protein. The table shows roughly 35,000 distinct CDR3 sequences, with about 21% occurring only once. This receptor was identified in an adult who had mild COVID-19 (a few samples of this study predate the infection). Cell type and time point are not known. V gene TRBV29-1 combines with J gene TRBJ1-1; weak D call: TRBD1 (5 bases). Sequencing used PBMCs or a T cell subset sorted from them (not recorded which). The CDR3 DNA follows: TGCAGCGTTGAGGGGGGTGACACTGAAGCTTTCTTT. Amino acids: CSVEGGDTEAFF.